The following is a T cell receptor (beta chain) sequence with its context. The antigen is undetermined. Compared with germline, one end of the junction differs, possibly owing to a read error. The germline V gene has CDR1 GTSNPN and CDR2 SVGIG (reference sequence). CDR3 length equals 14 residues. This sample was taken from a study of beta chain features in type 1 diabetes. Findings and limits, study-wide: For Type 1 diabetes patients, all four CD4+ subsets carried TCRB CDR3s that were moderately but significantly shorter. Sequencing used cDNA, and cells with high TCR expression could therefore be over-represented.

What was sequenced were expressed TCRB transcripts, since all of the isolated RNA had been reverse transcribed. TCRdb's table, derived via immunoSEQ multiplex PCR, lists solely in-frame clones and lacks some. This table holds under 300,000 clones, 7.5% to 9.5% found once. V and J are TRBV30 and TRBJ1-3; tentative D call: TRBD1 (6 bases). Sequenced: central memory CD4+ T cells from blood. This sequence was found in a woman aged 18-35 years in good health. CDR3 coding DNA: TGTGCCTGGAGTAAAAGGGGGGCTGGAAGCACCATATATTTT. As protein: CAWSKRGAGSTIYF.